This T cell receptor (beta chain) was observed in a study of T-cell reconstitution after alpha-beta-depleted transplantation in children. For TCRbeta, the library was prepared with unique molecular identifiers. MiXCR was run by TCRdb on the PCR reads, yielding one entry per CDR3 protein. The repertoire has a few hundred thousand distinct CDR3 sequences, around 9.9% of them found once; the top ten carry roughly 27%. The CDR3 runs 14 residues. Trimming took off 4 bases at V and 8 bases at J, with 17 bases between the two ends. Germline V gene lookup returns CDR1 LGHDT and CDR2 YNNKEL (reference sequence). This clonotype was observed at least ten times.

The sample in question was PBMCs, obtained before TCRalphabeta/CD19-depleted stem cell transplant. The V call is TRBV3-1, the J call TRBJ1-2; maybe TRBD1 (5 bases). The source is a child in the first two years of life with acute myeloid leukemia, due to receive a stem cell transplant. DNA for the CDR3: TGTGCCAGCAGCCCGACCGGGGGAAAAGGAGGCTACACCTTC. This gives the protein CASSPTGGKGGYTF.